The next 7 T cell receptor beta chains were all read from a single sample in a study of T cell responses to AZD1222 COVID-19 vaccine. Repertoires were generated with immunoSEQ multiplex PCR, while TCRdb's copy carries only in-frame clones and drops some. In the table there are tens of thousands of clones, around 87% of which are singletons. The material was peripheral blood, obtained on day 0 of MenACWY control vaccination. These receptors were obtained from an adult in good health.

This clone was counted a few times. In DNA, the CDR3 is TGTGCCAGCAGCCCCGGGACCAGCTTTTACGAGCAGTACTTC. It yields the protein CASSPGTSFYEQYF. The chain is built from TRBV5-6 and TRBJ2-7; D assignment may be TRBD1 or TRBD2 (5 bases each). Germline values: CDR1 SGHDT, CDR2 YYEEEE. Deletions cut 4 bases from V and 4 bases from J, with 15 bases between. The CDR3 has 14 residues. The variable domain in full, completed from reference TRBV5-6 and TRBJ2-7, reads DAGVTQSPTHLIKTRGQQVTLRCSPKSGHDTVSWYQQALGQGPQFIFQYYEEEERQRGNFPDRFSGHQFPNYSSELNVNALLLGDSALYLCASSPGTSFYEQYFGPGTRLTVT.

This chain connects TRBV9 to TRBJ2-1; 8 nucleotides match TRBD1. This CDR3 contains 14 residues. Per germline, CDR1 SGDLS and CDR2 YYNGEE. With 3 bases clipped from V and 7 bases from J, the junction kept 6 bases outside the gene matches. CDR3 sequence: CASSAGQGWNEQFF. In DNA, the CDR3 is TGTGCCAGCAGCGCCGGACAGGGTTGGAATGAGCAGTTCTTC.

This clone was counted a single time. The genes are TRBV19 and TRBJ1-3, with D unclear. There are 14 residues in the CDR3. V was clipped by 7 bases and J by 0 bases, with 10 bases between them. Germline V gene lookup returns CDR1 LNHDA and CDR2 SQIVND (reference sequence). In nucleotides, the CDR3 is TGTGCCAGTAAAACTGAGCCCTCTGGAAACACCATATATTTT. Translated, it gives CASKTEPSGNTIYF.

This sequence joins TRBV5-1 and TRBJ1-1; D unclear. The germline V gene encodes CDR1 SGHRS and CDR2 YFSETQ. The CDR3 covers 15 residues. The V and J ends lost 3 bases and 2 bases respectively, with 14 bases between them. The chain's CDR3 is CASSSHTNRNTEAFF. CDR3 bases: TGCGCCAGCAGCTCCCACACAAATCGAAACACTGAAGCTTTCTTT.

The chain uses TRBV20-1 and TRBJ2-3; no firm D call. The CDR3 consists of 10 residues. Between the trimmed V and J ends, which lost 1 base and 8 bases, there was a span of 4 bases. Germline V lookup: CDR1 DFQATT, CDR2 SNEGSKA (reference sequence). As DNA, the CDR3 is TGCAGTGCTAGAGTTAGTACGCAGTATTTT. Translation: CSARVSTQYF.

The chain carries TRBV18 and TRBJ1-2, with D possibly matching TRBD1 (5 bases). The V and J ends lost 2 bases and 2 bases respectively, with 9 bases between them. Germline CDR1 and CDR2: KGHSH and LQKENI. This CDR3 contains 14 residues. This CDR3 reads CASSPGTGNYGYTF. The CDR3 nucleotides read TGTGCCAGCTCACCAGGCACAGGAAACTATGGCTACACCTTC.

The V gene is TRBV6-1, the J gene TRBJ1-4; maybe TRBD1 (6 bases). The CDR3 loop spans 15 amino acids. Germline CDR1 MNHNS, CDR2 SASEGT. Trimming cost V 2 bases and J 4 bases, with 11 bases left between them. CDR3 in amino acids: CASSESGAYNEKLFF. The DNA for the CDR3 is TGTGCCAGCAGTGAATCGGGGGCTTATAATGAAAAACTGTTTTTT.